The 30 T cell receptor beta chains listed next were all sequenced from one sample in a study of radiotherapy plus CTLA-4 blockade in lung cancer (dated 2018 in TCRdb). Library generation was performed with the immunoSEQ multiplex PCR assay. As stored in TCRdb, this immuneACCESS dataset retains in-frame rearrangements with V and J assigned. A fraction of the clones does not appear; measured against another copy, unresolved V genes explain less than half of the discrepancy, and the remainder lacks a known reason. A total of 65,000 to 85,000 clones appear in this sample, less than 85% of them only once. The ten most abundant clones make up roughly 9.8% of the sample. The sequenced sample was peripheral blood, obtained from a patient treated with radiotherapy plus ipilimumab. These receptors were collected from a human donor with non-small cell lung cancer whose response to radiotherapy plus ipilimumab could not be evaluated.

The rearrangement uses TRBV7-8 and TRBJ1-2, with 8 positions matching TRBD1. The V segment lost 5 bases and the J segment 7 bases; nucleotides outside the gene matches: 6. This CDR3 is built from 13 residues. Per the germline V gene, CDR1 is SGHVS and CDR2 is FQNEAQ. CDR3 protein: CASSPGQGFGYTF. CDR3 bases: TGTGCCAGCAGCCCCGGACAGGGTTTTGGCTACACCTTC.

The J gene is TRBJ1-2, the V gene TRBV28; the match to TRBD1 covers 8 bases. Trimming took 4 bases from V and 4 from J; bases not matched to a gene: 8. CDR3 length: 15 residues. CDR1 and CDR2 from the germline V gene are MDHEN and SYDVKM. As DNA, the CDR3 is TGTGCCAGCAGTTCTTGGACAGGGAAGCCCTATGGCTACACCTTC. Its translation: CASSSWTGKPYGYTF.

This clone was detected a few times. The V and J genes are TRBV11-2 and TRBJ1-3; the D is unclear. The CDR3 is 15 amino acids. V gave up 4 bases and J gave up 3 bases, with 13 bases separating them. CDR1 is SGHAT, CDR2 FQNNGV, per germline. The DNA of the CDR3 is TGTGCCAGCAGCTCGCGGCGGGGTGGTGGAAACACCATATATTTT. This encodes CASSSRRGGGNTIYF.

J is TRBJ2-7 and V is TRBV2; TRBD1 matches 8 bases. V was pared by 9 bases and J by 6 bases, with 13 bases of the junction left unmatched. Germline V gene data show CDR1 as SNHLY and CDR2 as FYNNEI. This CDR3 has 14 residues. DNA of the CDR3: TGTGCCAGACAACGGGACAGGTGGGCTGGCGAGCAGTACTTC. This gives the protein CARQRDRWAGEQYF.

This clone was recorded a few times. The V and J genes are TRBV30 and TRBJ2-6, with unresolved D. V dropped 5 bases and J dropped 2 bases, with 25 bases sitting between them. The V gene's germline CDR1 is GTSNPN and CDR2 SVGIG (reference sequence). This CDR3 region has 19 residues. DNA of the CDR3: TGTGCCTGGTCCCCCTTCGGCGGCGATCTATTCGCTGGGGCCAACGTCCTGACTTTC. Residues: CAWSPFGGDLFAGANVLTF.

This clone came up a few times. The rearrangement links TRBV2 to TRBJ1-2, with no clear D. CDR3 length equals 14 residues. V shed 4 bases and J shed 6 bases, with 15 bases lying between them. CDR1 and CDR2 (germline): SNHLY, FYNNEI. The CDR3 spells CASSVHEGTDGYTF. The DNA of the CDR3 is TGTGCCAGCAGTGTCCACGAGGGTACCGATGGCTACACCTTC.

The CDR3 here is CASRPGLDMNTGELFF. CDR3 sequence (DNA): TGTGCCAGCAGACCCGGACTCGACATGAACACCGGGGAGCTGTTTTTT. This chain connects TRBV11-2 to TRBJ2-2, with D possibly matching TRBD2 (5 bases). This CDR3 comprises 16 residues. V was clipped by 6 bases and J by 1 base, with 15 bases between them. The germline V gene encodes CDR1 SGHAT and CDR2 FQNNGV.

This chain uses TRBV2 with TRBJ1-4, with D perhaps matching TRBD1 (5 bases). This CDR3 contains 14 residues. The V and J ends lost 11 bases and 4 bases respectively, with 17 bases between them. Germline CDR1 is SNHLY and CDR2 is FYNNEI. CDR3 in DNA: TGTGCCGGGGGGGAGTACAGCATTAATGAAAAACTGTTTTTT. This codes for CAGGEYSINEKLFF.

This chain uses TRBV5-1 with TRBJ1-2; unclear D gene. Deletions cut 0 bases from V and 4 bases from J, with 13 bases between. There are 15 residues in the CDR3. CDR1 is SGHRS, CDR2 YFSETQ, per germline. CDR3 nucleotide sequence: TGCGCCAGCAGCTTGGTAGGACGGGAGGGCTATGGCTACACCTTC. Encoded protein: CASSLVGREGYGYTF.

This rearrangement joins TRBV5-4 to TRBJ2-5; 9 bases are a match to TRBD1. The DNA end is more similar to TRBJ2-7, so the J call may be wrong. This CDR3 has 14 amino acids. Germline CDR1 is SGHNT and CDR2 is YYREEE (reference sequence). In nucleotides, the CDR3 is TGTGCCAGCAGCTTGGGACAGGGGGCCTACGAGCAGTACTTC. This encodes CASSLGQGAYEQYF.

The rearrangement uses TRBV18 and TRBJ2-7; TRBD1 aligns across 9 bases. This CDR3 is 14 amino acids long. The V segment lost 3 bases and the J segment 5 bases; nucleotides outside the gene matches: 5. From germline, CDR1 is KGHSH and CDR2 LQKENI. CDR3 sequence: CASSPTGTGNEQYF. In DNA form, the CDR3 reads TGTGCCAGCTCACCCACCGGGACAGGGAACGAGCAGTACTTC.

This chain connects TRBV6-1 to TRBJ2-1; TRBD2 might be the D (7 bases). CDR1 is MNHNS and CDR2 is SASEGT in the germline V gene. V shed 4 bases and J shed 0 bases, with 22 bases lying between them. This CDR3 comprises 19 residues. The CDR3 region is CASSARGGGTWSSYNEQFF. CDR3 sequence (DNA): TGTGCCAGCAGTGCGAGGGGGGGTGGGACATGGAGCTCCTACAATGAGCAGTTCTTC.

The CDR3 coding sequence is TGTGCCTGGAGTGAGCGCAACTATGGCTACACCTTC. It is translated as CAWSERNYGYTF. This chain uses TRBV30 with TRBJ1-2, with D unresolved. The CDR3 is 12 amino acids. V dropped 1 base and J dropped 2 bases, with 5 bases sitting between them. In germline, CDR1 is GTSNPN, CDR2 SVGIG (reference sequence).

This chain uses TRBV5-1 with TRBJ2-1; the match to TRBD1 covers 8 bases. The V gene's germline CDR1 is SGHRS and CDR2 YFSETQ. CDR3 length: 14 residues. V lost 5 bases and J lost 6; bases outside the gene matches: 7. DNA for the CDR3: TGCGCCAGCAGACCTCAGGGGGCGGGCAATGAGCAGTTCTTC. It encodes CASRPQGAGNEQFF.

The gene calls are TRBV10-2 and TRBJ1-2; D is perhaps TRBD1 (6 bases). Looked up from germline, CDR1 is WSHSY and CDR2 is SAAADI. Trimming took 9 bases from V and 0 from J, leaving 11 bases between them. The CDR3 sequence is 13 residues long. This CDR3 reads CASRQVTNYGYTF. CDR3 coding DNA: TGCGCCAGTAGACAGGTTACTAACTATGGCTACACCTTC.

The chain combines TRBV4-3 with TRBJ1-2, with 7 bases lining up with TRBD1. Germline assignment: CDR1 LGHNA and CDR2 YSLEER. The CDR3 is 14 amino acids. The V segment lost 4 bases and the J segment 8 bases; nucleotides outside the gene matches: 10. CDR3 in amino acids: CASSPETGRRGYTF. The CDR3 DNA reads as TGCGCCAGCAGCCCCGAGACAGGGCGGAGAGGCTACACCTTC.

This rearrangement joins TRBV19 to TRBJ2-4; 9 nucleotides line up with TRBD2. The CDR3 sequence is 13 residues long. V dropped 6 bases and J dropped 6; count of bases not matched to a gene: 3. CDR1 LNHDA and CDR2 SQIVND come from the germline V gene (reference sequence). CDR3 in DNA: TGTGCCAGTAGCGTGACTAGCGGAAACATTCAGTACTTC. Residues: CASSVTSGNIQYF.

The chain combines TRBV5-4 with TRBJ1-2; D is ambiguous. V lost 2 bases to trimming and J lost 0 bases, with 14 bases between them. This CDR3 contains 16 residues. The germline CDR1 and CDR2 sequences are SGHNT and YYREEE (reference sequence). The CDR3 protein is CASSFGLGLTNYGYTF. The CDR3 nucleotides are TGTGCCAGCAGCTTCGGCCTGGGCCTTACTAACTATGGCTACACCTTC.

Here the CDR3 DNA reads TGTGCCAGCAGCTTGTACGGGGGGAACTATGGCTACACCTTC. Encoded protein: CASSLYGGNYGYTF. This rearrangement joins TRBV5-8 to TRBJ1-2; maybe TRBD1 (5 bases). Trimming removed 1 base from V and 2 bases from J, with 9 bases in between. CDR3 length equals 14 residues. Per germline, CDR1 SGHTS and CDR2 YDEGEE.

The chain is built from TRBV5-1 and TRBJ2-1; D not certain. This CDR3 has 13 amino acids. CDR1 and CDR2 from the germline V gene are SGHRS and YFSETQ. V lost 4 bases, J lost 1 base, and 6 bases lay in between. The CDR3 DNA reads TGCGCCAGCAGCATCGGTTCCTACAATGAGCAGTTCTTC. It encodes CASSIGSYNEQFF.

This chain links TRBV5-1 with TRBJ2-5; the D is unclear. The CDR3 contains 12 residues. V lost 5 bases and J lost 1, with 6 bases in between. Germline V gene sequence: CDR1 SGHRS, CDR2 YFSETQ. The chain's CDR3 is CASSLSQETQYF. CDR3 bases: TGCGCCAGCAGTCTGTCCCAAGAGACCCAGTACTTC.

The chain employs TRBV7-8 and TRBJ2-1; D unclear. The CDR3 is 12 residues long. CDR1 SGHVS and CDR2 FQNEAQ come from the germline V gene. Trimming stripped 6 bases from V and 3 bases from J, with 6 bases between. DNA for the CDR3: TGTGCCAGCAGGCGGAGCTACAATGAGCAGTTCTTC. Amino acids: CASRRSYNEQFF. The full variable domain, completed using reference TRBV7-8 and TRBJ2-1, is GAGVSQSPRYKVAKRGQDVALRCDPISGHVSLFWYQQALGQGPEFLTYFQNEAQLDKSGLPSDRFFAERPEGSVSTLKIQRTQQEDSAVYLCASRRSYNEQFFGPGTRLTVL.

There are a few counts of this clone. V usage is TRBV7-9 and J usage is TRBJ2-3; 9 positions match TRBD2. Germline assignment: CDR1 SEHNR and CDR2 FQNEAQ (reference sequence). The CDR3 has 16 amino acids. V lost 2 bases, J lost 5 bases, and 8 bases stayed unmatched. The CDR3 DNA reads as TGTGCCAGCAGCTTACTGGCTAGCGGGGCGCAAGATACGCAGTATTTT. Its protein product is CASSLLASGAQDTQYF.

This clone was seen once. The chain couples TRBV6-1 to TRBJ1-1, with D possibly matching TRBD1 (5 bases). CDR3 length equals 12 residues. Per the germline V gene, CDR1 is MNHNS and CDR2 is SASEGT. Trimming took off 4 bases at V and 5 bases at J, with 8 bases between the two ends. CDR3: CASSGQRTEAFF. CDR3 coding DNA: TGTGCCAGCAGTGGACAGCGAACTGAAGCTTTCTTT.

This rearrangement joins TRBV6-6 to TRBJ2-7; TRBD1 matches at 8 bases. CDR3 length: 14 amino acids. Germline trimming cut 6 bases from V and 2 bases from J; bases unmatched to any gene: 6. Germline V gene lookup returns CDR1 MNHNY and CDR2 SVGAGI (reference sequence). This CDR3 is CASSLGTGTYEQYF. CDR3 nucleotides: TGTGCCAGCAGCCTCGGGACAGGCACCTACGAGCAGTACTTC.

The chain uses TRBV10-1 and TRBJ1-5, with TRBD1 identical over 10 bases. J was trimmed by 4 bases and V by 7 bases; bases with no gene match: 7. The V gene's germline CDR1 is WNHNN and CDR2 SYGVQD (reference sequence). The CDR3 spans 15 residues. The CDR3, as DNA: TGCGCCAGCACTCCGGGACAGGGGCTTAATCAGCCCCAGCATTTT. Translation gives CASTPGQGLNQPQHF.

This chain joins TRBV5-5 and TRBJ1-5; 8 nucleotides agree with TRBD1. Germline V gene data show CDR1 as SGHKS and CDR2 as YYEKEE (reference sequence). The CDR3 totals 16 residues. After removal of 2 bases from V and 5 bases from J, the junction contained 9 bases not matched to a gene. The CDR3 sequence: CASSLDRGADYQPQHF. For the CDR3, the DNA is TGTGCCAGCAGCTTAGACAGGGGCGCTGACTATCAGCCCCAGCATTTT.

The chain carries TRBV4-1 and TRBJ1-2; D gene uncertain. This CDR3 contains 17 residues. V lost 0 bases to trimming and J lost 6 bases, with 20 bases between them. Looked up from germline, CDR1 is MGHRA and CDR2 is YSYEKL. The CDR3 is CASSQELRAALTNGYTF. The CDR3 DNA reads as TGCGCCAGCAGCCAAGAACTCCGAGCAGCGCTAACTAATGGCTACACCTTC.

The CDR3 is CASSLVGGGGRTEAFF. DNA for the CDR3: TGTGCCAGCAGCTTAGTGGGGGGAGGGGGTCGGACTGAAGCTTTCTTT. The chain carries TRBV7-8 and TRBJ1-1; D might be TRBD1 (6 bases). The CDR3 is made up of 16 amino acids. Germline lookup yields CDR1 SGHVS and CDR2 FQNEAQ. V lost 1 base and J 5 bases, leaving 17 bases between the germline ends.

In DNA, the CDR3 is TGTGCCAGCAGCTTTGCGGGGACCACTGAAGCTTTCTTT. It yields the protein CASSFAGTTEAFF. The genes are TRBV7-2 and TRBJ1-1; tentatively, D is TRBD1 (5 bases). The V end was cut by 3 bases, the J end by 4 bases, with 9 bases between. Germline-derived CDR1 and CDR2 are SGHTA and FQGNSA. CDR3 size: 13 residues.